This T cell receptor (beta chain) is from a study of shared clonotypes between healthy human individuals. Evenly divided among several immunoSEQ plates was the genomic DNA of each subset. Sequencing was performed with immunoSEQ multiplex PCR; in TCRdb, only in-frame clones are kept and a portion is missing. Of about half a million clones listed, approximately 84% were seen once; the top ten hold approximately 12%. Trimming stripped 4 bases from V and 3 bases from J, with 12 bases between. The CDR3 is 14 residues long. Per the germline V gene, CDR1 is SEHNR and CDR2 is FQNEAQ (reference sequence). Specimen: PBMCs. The TCR was taken from a woman in her forties in good health. Some clones in this sample may be carry-over from other donors' samples. The V and J genes are TRBV7-9 and TRBJ2-5; D is perhaps TRBD2 (6 bases). This CDR3 is CASSWGLTKETQYF. Here the CDR3 DNA reads TGTGCCAGCAGCTGGGGACTTACGAAAGAGACCCAGTACTTC.